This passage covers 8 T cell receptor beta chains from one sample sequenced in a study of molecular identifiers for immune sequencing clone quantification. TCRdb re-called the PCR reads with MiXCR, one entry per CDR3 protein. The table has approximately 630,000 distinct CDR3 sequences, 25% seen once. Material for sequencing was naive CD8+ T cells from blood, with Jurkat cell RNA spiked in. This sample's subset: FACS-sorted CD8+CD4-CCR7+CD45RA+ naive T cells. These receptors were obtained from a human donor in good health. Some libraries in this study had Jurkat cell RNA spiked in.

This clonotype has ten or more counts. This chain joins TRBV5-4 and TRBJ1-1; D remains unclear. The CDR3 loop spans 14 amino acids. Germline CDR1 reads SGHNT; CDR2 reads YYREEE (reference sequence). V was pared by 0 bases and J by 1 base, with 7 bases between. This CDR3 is CASSLGYANTEAFF. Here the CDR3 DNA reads TGTGCCAGCAGCTTGGGATACGCGAACACTGAAGCTTTCTTT.

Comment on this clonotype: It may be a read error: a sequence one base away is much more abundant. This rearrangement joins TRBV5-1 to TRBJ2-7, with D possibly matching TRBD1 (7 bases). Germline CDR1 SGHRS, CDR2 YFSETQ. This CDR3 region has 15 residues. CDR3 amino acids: CASSLVSTGRSERYF. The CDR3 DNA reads TGCGCCAGCAGCTTGGTCTCGACAGGGAGGTCCGAGCGGTACTTC.

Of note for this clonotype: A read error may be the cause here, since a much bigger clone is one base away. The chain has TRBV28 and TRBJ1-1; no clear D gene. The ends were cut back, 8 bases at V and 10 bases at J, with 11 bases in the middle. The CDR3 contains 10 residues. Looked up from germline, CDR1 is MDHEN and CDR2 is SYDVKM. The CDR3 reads CASVENRAFF. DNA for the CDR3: TGTGCCAGCGTGGAAAATAGAGCTTTCTTT.

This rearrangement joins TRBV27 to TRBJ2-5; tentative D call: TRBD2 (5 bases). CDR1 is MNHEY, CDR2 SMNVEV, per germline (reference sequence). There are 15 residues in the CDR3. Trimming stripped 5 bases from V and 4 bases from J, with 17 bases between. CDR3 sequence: CASSPEGNAGETQYF. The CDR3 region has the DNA TGTGCCAGCAGTCCAGAAGGGAACGCGGGAGAGACCCAGTACTTC.

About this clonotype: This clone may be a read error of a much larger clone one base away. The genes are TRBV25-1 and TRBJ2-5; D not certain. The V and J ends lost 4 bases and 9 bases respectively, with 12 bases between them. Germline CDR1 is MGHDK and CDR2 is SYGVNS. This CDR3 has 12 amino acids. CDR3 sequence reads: CASSVGSGPQYF. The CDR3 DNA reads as TGTGCCAGCAGTGTAGGTTCTGGGCCCCAGTACTTC.

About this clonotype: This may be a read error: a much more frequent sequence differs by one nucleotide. Here the CDR3 reads CASSPGTVGHSYEQHF. The CDR3 DNA reads as TGTGCCAGCAGCCCGGGGACAGTAGGCCACTCCTACGAGCAGCACTTC. The gene calls are TRBV5-3 and TRBJ2-7; 7 bases are shared with TRBD1. TRBV5-3 is given ORF status, its function remaining uncertain. The CDR3 extends over 16 amino acids.

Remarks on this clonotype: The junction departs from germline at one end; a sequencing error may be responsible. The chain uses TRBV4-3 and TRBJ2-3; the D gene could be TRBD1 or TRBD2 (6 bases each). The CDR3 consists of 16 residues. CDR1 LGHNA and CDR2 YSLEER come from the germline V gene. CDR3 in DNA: TGCGCCAGCAGCCAAGATTCCCGGGGGCGCACAAATACGCAATATTTT. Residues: CASSQDSRGRTNTQYF.

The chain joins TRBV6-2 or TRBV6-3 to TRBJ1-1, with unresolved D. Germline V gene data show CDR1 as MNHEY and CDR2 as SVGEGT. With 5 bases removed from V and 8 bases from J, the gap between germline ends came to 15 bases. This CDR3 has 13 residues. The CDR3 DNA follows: TGTGCCAGCAGTACCGAAGTTCTGAGGGAAGCTTTCTTT. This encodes CASSTEVLREAFF.